The 15 T cell receptor beta chains in this list originate from one sample, sequenced in a study of control samples from healthy donors and cancer patients (dated by TCRdb to 2020 to 2022). The method was the immunoSEQ multiplex PCR assay. TCRdb's version of the immuneACCESS table is confined to in-frame rearrangements and falls short of the full clone set. An unresolved V gene accounts for under half of the shortfall where checked; the remainder is of unknown origin. In this sample the table shows 200,000 to 250,000 clones, just under 95% of which occur a single time. The ten largest account for roughly 1.6% of the sample. Material: blood. The receptor set was obtained from a man aged 45-60 years in good health.

The gene calls are TRBV30 and TRBJ2-3; D might be TRBD1 (6 bases). The CDR3 extends over 12 amino acids. CDR1 and CDR2 (germline): GTSNPN, SVGIG (reference sequence). The V end lost 8 bases, the J end lost 4 bases, and 13 bases lay between the germline ends. The chain's CDR3 is CARQDMADTQYF. CDR3 sequence (DNA): TGTGCCAGACAGGATATGGCAGATACGCAGTATTTT.

The V gene is TRBV5-8, the J gene TRBJ1-5; no definite D call. CDR1 and CDR2 (germline): SGHTS, YDEGEE. Deletions cut 4 bases from V and 4 bases from J, with 15 bases between. CDR3 length: 15 amino acids. The CDR3 is CASSPDGKWNQPQHF. CDR3 nucleotides: TGTGCCAGCAGCCCGGACGGCAAATGGAATCAGCCCCAGCATTTT.

The V call is TRBV4-2, the J call TRBJ1-4, with 12 positions matching TRBD1. The CDR3 spans 17 residues. Germline V lookup: CDR1 LGHNA, CDR2 YNFKEQ. V lost 4 bases to trimming and J lost 4 bases; unmatched junction nucleotides: 7. The CDR3 protein is CASSPGQGAGGNEKLFF. The CDR3 DNA sequence: TGTGCCAGCAGCCCGGGACAGGGGGCAGGAGGTAATGAAAAACTGTTTTTT.

This rearrangement joins TRBV4-1 to TRBJ1-6, with D unresolved. Looked up from germline, CDR1 is MGHRA and CDR2 is YSYEKL. Between the trimmed V and J ends, which lost 5 bases and 7 bases, there was a span of 15 bases. The CDR3 runs 15 residues. CDR3 in DNA: TGCGCCAGCAGCTCCTGGACGGAACCAAATTCACCCCTCCACTTT. Translation: CASSSWTEPNSPLHF.

The J gene is TRBJ2-7, the V gene TRBV27, with D possibly TRBD2 on 6 matching bases. CDR3 length: 12 residues. V was pared by 6 bases and J by 6 bases, with 12 bases between. Germline V lookup: CDR1 MNHEY, CDR2 SMNVEV (reference sequence). In DNA, the CDR3 is TGTGCCAGCAGCATCAAGGGAGGCGAGCAGTACGTC. It codes for CASSIKGGEQYV.

This clone was recorded once. The chain employs TRBV19 and TRBJ1-5; the D gene is possibly TRBD1 (6 bases). Germline-derived CDR1 and CDR2 are LNHDA and SQIVND (reference sequence). The CDR3 totals 15 residues. V gave up 5 bases and J gave up 1 base, with 12 bases separating them. CDR3: CASSSQGKSNQPQHF. CDR3 sequence (DNA): TGTGCCAGTAGTTCACAGGGTAAGAGCAATCAGCCCCAGCATTTT.

V usage is TRBV6-6 and J usage is TRBJ1-2; D is unclear. CDR3 length: 14 amino acids. Trimming took 5 bases from V and 8 from J, leaving 18 bases between them. Germline CDR1 is MNHNY and CDR2 is SVGAGI (reference sequence). The CDR3 DNA follows: TGTGCCAGCAGTACCCCGGGGTTCGGATACGGCTACACCTTC. It yields the protein CASSTPGFGYGYTF.

The rearrangement uses TRBV6-2 or TRBV6-3 and TRBJ1-5, with unresolved D. The V and J ends lost 5 bases and 5 bases respectively, with 16 bases between them. Looked up from germline, CDR1 is MNHEY and CDR2 is SVGEGT. The CDR3 extends over 15 amino acids. CDR3: CASSPGRPPYQPQHF. The DNA for the CDR3 is TGTGCCAGCAGTCCCGGACGCCCTCCCTATCAGCCCCAGCATTTT.

The rearrangement links TRBV2 to TRBJ1-5; no clear D gene. The V end was cut by 6 bases, the J end by 2 bases, with 17 bases between. CDR1 SNHLY and CDR2 FYNNEI come from the germline V gene. This CDR3 spans 16 amino acids. For the CDR3, the DNA is TGTGCCAGCAGGGCGAAGAGGAGTGAAGGCAATCAGCCCCAGCATTTT. Amino acid sequence: CASRAKRSEGNQPQHF.

The rearrangement joins TRBV11-2 to TRBJ2-5, with 10 bases lining up with TRBD2. This CDR3 is built from 18 residues. Germline values: CDR1 SGHAT, CDR2 FQNNGV. V lost 0 bases to trimming and J lost 2 bases; unmatched junction nucleotides: 9. CDR3 residues: CASSLDGRKAGGQETQYF. Here the CDR3 DNA reads TGTGCCAGCAGCTTAGATGGAAGAAAAGCGGGGGGGCAAGAGACCCAGTACTTC.

J is TRBJ1-6 and V is TRBV27; no reliable D call. The V gene's germline CDR1 is MNHEY and CDR2 SMNVEV (reference sequence). Trimming took off 7 bases at V and 8 bases at J, with 12 bases between the two ends. This CDR3 spans 13 amino acids. The CDR3 DNA reads as TGTGCCAGCAAGGGAGGGAACTATTCACCCCTCCACTTT. Translation gives CASKGGNYSPLHF.

The V call is TRBV11-2, the J call TRBJ2-3; D uncertain. Trimming cost V 4 bases and J 2 bases, with 10 bases left between them. This CDR3 contains 14 residues. Germline V gene lookup returns CDR1 SGHAT and CDR2 FQNNGV. CDR3 sequence (DNA): TGTGCCAGCAGCTCCCCCCTGGTCACAGATACGCAGTATTTT. This translates into CASSSPLVTDTQYF.

The V and J genes are TRBV7-9 and TRBJ1-1, with no clear D. Trimming stripped 3 bases from V and 5 bases from J, with 13 bases between. The CDR3 loop spans 14 amino acids. CDR1 is SEHNR and CDR2 is FQNEAQ in the germline V gene (reference sequence). The CDR3 nucleotides are TGTGCCAGCAGCTTTAGCGGGGAGTGGACTGAAGCTTTCTTT. As protein: CASSFSGEWTEAFF.

This chain connects TRBV7-2 to TRBJ2-1; 7 bases are shared with TRBD2. Unmatched junction bases numbered 10, after V lost 2 bases and J lost 3 bases. Germline CDR1 reads SGHTA; CDR2 reads FQGNSA. The CDR3 has 17 residues. The CDR3 is CASSLRGRGEFYNEQFF. Here the CDR3 DNA reads TGTGCCAGCAGCTTACGAGGACGGGGGGAGTTCTACAATGAGCAGTTCTTC.

The CDR3 region has the DNA TGTGCCACCATGGCCGAGAACACCGGGGAGCTGTTTTTT. This sequence encodes CATMAENTGELFF. V usage is TRBV24-1 and J usage is TRBJ2-2; no clear D. The CDR3 covers 13 residues. The V gene's germline CDR1 is KGHDR and CDR2 SFDVKD. Trimming left V 8 bases short and J 1 base short, with 7 bases between.